This TCR beta chain was found in a study of identical twins. A few counts support this clonotype. V shed 6 bases, J shed 4 bases, and the junction held 9 bases outside the gene matches. This CDR3 has 15 residues. Per the germline V gene, CDR1 is MNHNS and CDR2 is SASEGT. TCRdb independently ran MiXCR on the 5' RACE reads; one entry per CDR3 protein. The sample carries over 600,000 distinct CDR3 sequences, about 20% recorded once. These data were also filed under a second study, of T cells expressing NK-cell markers.

The rearrangement links TRBV6-1 to TRBJ1-5; 7 positions match TRBD1. The clonotype originates from a young woman in good health. Sequencing was performed on PBMCs. The CDR3 bases are TGTGCCAGCAGCCGATCGGCGACAGGGAATCAGCCCCAGCATTTT. Protein: CASSRSATGNQPQHF.